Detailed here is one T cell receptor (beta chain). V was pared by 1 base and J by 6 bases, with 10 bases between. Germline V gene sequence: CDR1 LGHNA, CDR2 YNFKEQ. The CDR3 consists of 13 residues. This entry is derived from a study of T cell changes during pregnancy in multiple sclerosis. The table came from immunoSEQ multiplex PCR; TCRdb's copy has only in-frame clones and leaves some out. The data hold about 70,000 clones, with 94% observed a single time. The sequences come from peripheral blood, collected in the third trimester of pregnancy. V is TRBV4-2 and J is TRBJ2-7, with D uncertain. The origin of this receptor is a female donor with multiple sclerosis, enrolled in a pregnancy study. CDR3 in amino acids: CASSQGSVLEQYF. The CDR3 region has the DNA TGTGCCAGCAGCCAAGGCTCTGTACTCGAGCAGTACTTC.